The 25 T cell receptor beta chains reported below all come from one sample, sequenced in a study of spatial heterogeneity in lung cancer. Time point defined: blood at routine non-recurrence follow-up after resection. MiXCR, run by TCRdb on the 5' RACE reads, gives a single entry per CDR3 protein. The sample yields more than 25,000 distinct CDR3 sequences, 5% to 6% seen once. The sample consisted of PBMCs, taken at follow-up. The receptors here all came from a female donor with early-stage non-small cell lung cancer.

The chain is built from TRBV7-8 and TRBJ2-2; unclear D gene. Trimming stripped 4 bases from V and 4 bases from J, with 13 bases between. Germline CDR1 and CDR2: SGHVS and FQNEAQ. This CDR3 contains 15 residues. The DNA for the CDR3 is TGTGCCAGCAGCTCCCGGGCCCCGACCACCGGGGAGCTGTTTTTT. This encodes CASSSRAPTTGELFF.

This clonotype was seen ten or more times. V gene TRBV20-1 combines with J gene TRBJ1-4; D ambiguous. The CDR3 length is 13 residues. V was pared by 3 bases and J by 0 bases, with 5 bases between. In germline, CDR1 is DFQATT, CDR2 SNEGSKA (reference sequence). Here the CDR3 reads CSARSATNEKLFF. As DNA, the CDR3 is TGCAGTGCTAGGTCTGCAACTAATGAAAAACTGTTTTTT.

This clonotype was seen ten or more times. The gene calls are TRBV20-1 and TRBJ2-7, with 9 bases identical to TRBD1. V lost 2 bases to trimming and J lost 7 bases; unmatched junction nucleotides: 12. This CDR3 spans 15 amino acids. Per the germline V gene, CDR1 is DFQATT and CDR2 is SNEGSKA (reference sequence). CDR3 DNA sequence: TGCAGTGCTAGATCCCGGGGACAGGGTTACGAAGAGCAGTACTTC. Its protein product is CSARSRGQGYEEQYF.

This clonotype showed up many times. The J gene is TRBJ2-3, the V gene TRBV7-2; 8 bases map to TRBD2. Per germline, CDR1 SGHTA and CDR2 FQGNSA. This CDR3 is built from 15 residues. J lost 2 bases, V lost 5 bases, and 6 bases had no gene match. The CDR3 spells CASSLIAGTTDTQYF. The CDR3 region has the DNA TGTGCCAGCAGCCTTATAGCGGGGACCACAGATACGCAGTATTTT. Together with reference TRBV7-2 and TRBJ2-3, the CDR3 gives the full variable domain: GAGVSQSPSNKVTEKGKDVELRCDPISGHTALYWYRQSLGQGLEFLIYFQGNSAPDKSGLPSDRFSAERTGGSVSTLTIQRTQQEDSAVYLCASSLIAGTTDTQYFGPGTRLTVL.

This clonotype was seen repeatedly, ten times or more. The chain employs TRBV5-6 and TRBJ2-5; 8 nucleotides match TRBD2. The CDR3 covers 14 residues. Looked up from germline, CDR1 is SGHDT and CDR2 is YYEEEE. J was trimmed by 5 bases and V by 0 bases; bases with no gene match: 3. DNA of the CDR3: TGTGCCAGCAGCTTGGCGGGGGGGCGTGAGACCCAGTACTTC. It translates to CASSLAGGRETQYF.

There are a few counts of this clonotype. The chain is built from TRBV20-1 and TRBJ2-1, with a weak D call TRBD2 (6 bases). The CDR3 extends over 15 amino acids. The germline CDR1 and CDR2 sequences are DFQATT and SNEGSKA (reference sequence). Deletions cut 1 base from V and 7 bases from J, with 17 bases between. In DNA, the CDR3 is TGCAGTGCTAGAGGAACTAGCCTTTCAGGGAATGAGCAGTTCTTC. It specifies CSARGTSLSGNEQFF.

A few counts support this clonotype. V and J are TRBV20-1 and TRBJ2-7, with D maybe TRBD1 (5 bases). The CDR3 has 15 amino acids. The germline V gene encodes CDR1 DFQATT and CDR2 SNEGSKA (reference sequence). V shed 5 bases and J shed 3 bases, with 20 bases lying between them. In DNA form, the CDR3 reads TGCAGTGCTCAGCCAGGGCTCACGAGGAACTACGAGCAGTACTTC. Protein sequence: CSAQPGLTRNYEQYF.

This clonotype was seen ten or more times. The V gene is TRBV5-5, the J gene TRBJ1-1, with unresolved D. Germline V gene sequence: CDR1 SGHKS, CDR2 YYEKEE (reference sequence). With 2 bases removed from V and 4 bases from J, the gap between germline ends came to 21 bases. The CDR3 consists of 17 residues. DNA for the CDR3: TGTGCCAGCAGCTTTTCCGGGGATTCTAGAGGGAGCACTGAAGCTTTCTTT. It codes for CASSFSGDSRGSTEAFF.

Only a few counts were recorded for this clonotype. The chain carries TRBV20-1 and TRBJ1-4; 9 nucleotides line up with TRBD1. Per germline, CDR1 DFQATT and CDR2 SNEGSKA (reference sequence). Germline trimming cut 6 bases from V and 6 bases from J; bases unmatched to any gene: 5. There are 13 residues in the CDR3. The CDR3 bases are TGCAGTGCCACAGGGGGCGGGGATGAAAAACTGTTTTTT. Residues: CSATGGGDEKLFF.

The CDR3 DNA reads as TGCAGTGCTGTCACAAGGTCGCGTTCCACTGAAGCTTTCTTT. Its translation: CSAVTRSRSTEAFF. This chain uses TRBV20-1 with TRBJ1-1, with no clear D. The germline V gene has CDR1 DFQATT and CDR2 SNEGSKA (reference sequence). There are 14 residues in the CDR3. Trimming cost V 5 bases and J 4 bases, with 17 bases left between them.

This clonotype has a count of ten or more. The chain uses TRBV12-3 or TRBV12-4 and TRBJ2-2; the D is unclear. The V and J ends lost 5 bases and 4 bases respectively, with 11 bases between them. The CDR3 has 14 amino acids. This chain's CDR3 is CASSPGAGTGELFF. Here the CDR3 DNA reads TGTGCCAGCAGTCCCGGCGCCGGCACCGGGGAGCTGTTTTTT.

This clonotype was seen once. CDR3 residues: CASSLGKRTDTQYF. In DNA, the CDR3 is TGTGCCAGCAGTTTGGGAAAGCGCACAGATACGCAGTATTTT. The chain has TRBV27 and TRBJ2-3; D remains ambiguous. Germline V CDR1 and CDR2: MNHEY, SMNVEV (reference sequence). V lost 3 bases and J lost 1, with 8 bases in between. The CDR3 has 14 residues.

The chain couples TRBV12-3 or TRBV12-4 to TRBJ2-1; TRBD2 aligns across 9 bases. V was pared by 3 bases and J by 0 bases, with 3 bases of the junction left unmatched. The CDR3 is 16 residues long. For the CDR3, the DNA is TGTGCCAGCAGTTTTCTAGCGGGACCCTCCTACAATGAGCAGTTCTTC. It yields the protein CASSFLAGPSYNEQFF.

At least ten counts were recorded for this clonotype. The chain has TRBV9 and TRBJ1-2, with 10 bases aligning to TRBD1. Germline CDR1 reads SGDLS; CDR2 reads YYNGEE. The V gene end was trimmed by 0 bases and the J gene end by 7 bases; junction bases not matched to a gene: 12. CDR3 length equals 17 residues. This chain's CDR3 is CASSVDPTGGSMSGYTF. The CDR3 nucleotides are TGTGCCAGCAGCGTAGATCCGACAGGGGGCTCTATGTCTGGCTACACCTTC.

This clonotype was detected many times. In nucleotides, the CDR3 is TGTGCCAGCAGCTTAGGAGGGGAGGGCAATCAGCCCCAGCATTTT. Translation: CASSLGGEGNQPQHF. The V gene is TRBV7-2, the J gene TRBJ1-5, with D possibly TRBD1 on 5 matching bases. V was trimmed by 1 base and J by 2 bases, leaving 9 bases between them. The CDR3 is 15 residues long. CDR1 is SGHTA, CDR2 FQGNSA, per germline. The complete variable domain, with remaining parts taken from reference TRBV7-2 and TRBJ1-5, reads GAGVSQSPSNKVTEKGKDVELRCDPISGHTALYWYRQSLGQGLEFLIYFQGNSAPDKSGLPSDRFSAERTGGSVSTLTIQRTQQEDSAVYLCASSLGGEGNQPQHFGDGTRLSIL.

This clonotype showed up many times. The chain links TRBV7-2 to TRBJ1-5; D ambiguous. The V and J ends lost 1 base and 2 bases respectively, with 6 bases between them. Germline V gene lookup returns CDR1 SGHTA and CDR2 FQGNSA. There are 14 residues in the CDR3. The CDR3: CASSLDLRNQPQHF. The CDR3 DNA follows: TGTGCCAGCAGCTTAGATCTCCGCAATCAGCCCCAGCATTTT.

This clonotype was counted at least ten times. The gene calls are TRBV9 and TRBJ2-3; TRBD1 might be the D (5 bases). The V end was cut by 0 bases, the J end by 2 bases, with 13 bases between. The CDR3 sequence is 16 residues long. Per the germline V gene, CDR1 is SGDLS and CDR2 is YYNGEE. The CDR3 region has the DNA TGTGCCAGCAGCGTAGGAACAGGCGAGTACACAGATACGCAGTATTTT. Its translation is CASSVGTGEYTDTQYF. The variable domain in full, with the rest retrieved from reference TRBV9 and TRBJ2-3, is DSGVTQTPKHLITATGQRVTLRCSPRSGDLSVYWYQQSLDQGLQFLIQYYNGEERAKGNILERFSAQQFPDLHSELNLSSLELGDSALYFCASSVGTGEYTDTQYFGPGTRLTVL.

Many counts were recorded for this clonotype. The chain couples TRBV5-1 to TRBJ2-7; either TRBD1 or TRBD2 may fit D (6 bases each). CDR3 size: 15 residues. The germline V gene encodes CDR1 SGHRS and CDR2 YFSETQ. The V and J ends lost 4 bases and 3 bases respectively, with 17 bases between them. The CDR3 region is CASSPEGVGYYEQYF. CDR3 nucleotide sequence: TGCGCCAGCAGCCCGGAGGGGGTGGGGTACTACGAGCAGTACTTC.

This clonotype was counted at least ten times. The rearrangement links TRBV28 to TRBJ1-1, with D uncertain. Trimming took off 5 bases at V and 4 bases at J, with 8 bases between the two ends. CDR1 is MDHEN and CDR2 is SYDVKM in the germline V gene. The CDR3 runs to 12 residues. CDR3 amino acids: CASSATSTEAFF. The CDR3 region has the DNA TGTGCCAGCAGTGCCACCTCCACTGAAGCTTTCTTT.

This clonotype was seen many times. The chain carries TRBV20-1 and TRBJ2-2; tentative D call: TRBD2 (5 bases). V lost 4 bases to trimming and J lost 6 bases, with 12 bases between them. The germline V gene has CDR1 DFQATT and CDR2 SNEGSKA (reference sequence). The CDR3 has 13 amino acids. For the CDR3, the DNA is TGCAGTGCTATGGGAGAACTCGCCGGGGAGCTGTTTTTT. Protein sequence: CSAMGELAGELFF.

This clonotype was counted many times. V and J are TRBV6-2 or TRBV6-3 and TRBJ2-2; 7 bases map to TRBD2. The V gene end was trimmed by 8 bases and the J gene end by 7 bases; junction bases not matched to a gene: 10. The CDR3 spans 14 residues. In germline, CDR1 is MNHEY, CDR2 SVGEGT. CDR3 in amino acids: CASRSGTYHGELFF. The CDR3 nucleotides read TGTGCCAGCCGCAGCGGGACCTACCACGGGGAGCTGTTTTTT.

This clonotype was detected many times. This sequence joins TRBV4-3 and TRBJ2-6, with D unclear. Per germline, CDR1 LGHNA and CDR2 YSLEER. V lost 0 bases, J lost 0 bases, and 12 bases lay in between. The length of the CDR3 is 18 residues. Here the CDR3 DNA reads TGCGCCAGCAGCCAAGATAAGCCGATGAGCTCTGGGGCCAACGTCCTGACTTTC. Translating it yields CASSQDKPMSSGANVLTF.

This clonotype was observed at least ten times. The genes are TRBV11-2 and TRBJ2-7, with TRBD1 matching 11 bases. The CDR3 length is 15 residues. Germline V gene data show CDR1 as SGHAT and CDR2 as FQNNGV. Trimming cost V 5 bases and J 2 bases; bases outside gene matches: 5. CDR3 loop: CASSPDRGPTYEQYF. CDR3 sequence (DNA): TGTGCCAGCAGCCCGGACAGGGGGCCCACCTACGAGCAGTACTTC.

The table lists this clonotype with many counts. The chain carries TRBV20-1 and TRBJ2-4, with D unclear. The germline gives CDR1 DFQATT, CDR2 SNEGSKA (reference sequence). The CDR3 totals 12 residues. V lost 6 bases, J lost 6 bases, and 12 bases lay in between. CDR3 DNA: TGCAGTGCGGGCCTTCAAGGAAACATTCAGTACTTC. It translates to CSAGLQGNIQYF.

This clonotype appeared many times. Here the CDR3 reads CASSPPAETQYF. The CDR3 region has the DNA TGTGCCAGCAGCCCCCCCGCAGAGACCCAGTACTTC. The rearrangement joins TRBV11-2 to TRBJ2-5, with no clear D. Deletions cut 5 bases from V and 4 bases from J, with 8 bases between. This CDR3 is 12 amino acids long. The germline V gene encodes CDR1 SGHAT and CDR2 FQNNGV.